Detailed here is one T cell receptor beta chain. This entry belongs to a study of shared clonotypes between healthy human individuals. This CDR3 spans 17 amino acids. With V trimmed by 7 bases and J by 7 bases, 9 bases remained unmatched. CDR1 is ENHRY and CDR2 is SYGVKD in the germline V gene. Clones were sequenced by immunoSEQ multiplex PCR, and TCRdb holds only the in-frame ones, with some missing. The repertoire has 2 million to 2.5 million clones, nearly 97% of them found once; the top ten carry less than 0.15%. Input material: naive CD4+ T cells sorted from blood. Noted subset: CD45RA+ positively selected. This chain links TRBV10-3 with TRBJ2-2; 16 nucleotides agree with TRBD2. This receptor was obtained from a man younger than 30 in good health. DNA of the CDR3: TGTGCCATCAAGCTGGGACTAGCGGGGGGGCCGGACGGGGAGCTGTTTTTT. Translating gives CAIKLGLAGGPDGELFF.